Detailed here is one T cell receptor (beta chain). Its antigen is still unknown. This may stem from a read error, because a much larger clone lies one nucleotide away. The CDR3 length is 16 residues. The V gene's germline CDR1 is SGHRS and CDR2 YFSETQ. J lost 9 bases, V lost 4 bases, and 16 bases had no gene match. The TCR beta cDNA libraries contained unique molecular identifiers. Yield was about 500,000 cDNA molecules from approximately 0.91 to 9.4 million T cells. TCRdb reanalysed the PCR reads using MiXCR and keeps one entry per CDR3 protein. Of 250,000 to 300,000 distinct CDR3 sequences in the sample, around 34% were seen once. This sample was included in a study of post-analysis software for immune sequencing data. Whole-study results and caveats: Compared with controls, patients showed significantly lower normalized Chao1 diversity. A few TRBV segments, TRBV5-6, TRBV5-1 and TRBV20-1 among them, were found more frequent in patients than controls.

The source is a girl aged 5 to 17 with multiple sclerosis. The specimen was blood. V gene TRBV5-1 combines with J gene TRBJ2-1; 7 bases map to TRBD2. CDR3 DNA: TGCGCCAGCAGCCCAACTTTTACAGGAGCTAGCGGTGAGCAGTTCTTC. It codes for CASSPTFTGASGEQFF.